This passage covers 30 T cell receptor beta chains from one sample sequenced in a study of T-cell memory formation after mild COVID-19. From the 5' RACE reads, TCRdb called clonotypes with MiXCR, one entry per CDR3 protein. The sample yields 470,000 or so distinct CDR3 sequences, roughly 23% seen once. The sample was PBMCs or a T cell subset sorted from them (not recorded which). These receptors all stem from an adult woman who had mild COVID-19 (a few samples of this study predate the infection). Cell type and time point are not known.

This clonotype was detected only a few times. Here the CDR3 DNA reads TGCGCCAGCAGCCAAGCGGCCCCGGACGAGCAGTACTTC. Its protein is CASSQAAPDEQYF. J is TRBJ2-7 and V is TRBV4-3; D remains unclear. The CDR3 contains 13 residues. Germline-derived CDR1 and CDR2 are LGHNA and YSLEER. The germline V and J ends were trimmed by 1 base and 5 bases, with 9 bases remaining between them.

The chain recombines TRBV12-3 or TRBV12-4 with TRBJ1-2, with D uncertain. V was shortened by 6 bases and J by 8 bases, with 13 bases between the two germline ends. CDR3 length: 12 residues. The CDR3 region has the DNA TGTGCCAGCAGGAAGGTCATGCCCGGCTACACCTTC. Its translation is CASRKVMPGYTF.

The chain has TRBV7-9 and TRBJ2-5; TRBD2 aligns across 12 bases. V shed 2 bases, J shed 5 bases, and the junction held 3 bases outside the gene matches. This CDR3 has 15 amino acids. Germline V CDR1 and CDR2: SEHNR, FQNEAQ (reference sequence). This chain's CDR3 is CASSLLAGGMETQYF. The CDR3 DNA is TGTGCCAGCAGCTTACTAGCGGGAGGGATGGAGACCCAGTACTTC.

This chain joins TRBV24-1 and TRBJ1-1, with D perhaps TRBD1 (6 bases). Germline values: CDR1 KGHDR, CDR2 SFDVKD. The CDR3 has 14 residues. Trimming removed 9 bases from V and 4 bases from J, with 17 bases in between. In DNA, the CDR3 is TGTGCCACCCCGACTTGGACAGTGAGCACTGAAGCTTTCTTT. Amino acid sequence: CATPTWTVSTEAFF.

The chain employs TRBV20-1 and TRBJ2-1; 10 bases are a match to TRBD2. CDR3 length: 14 residues. Germline lookup yields CDR1 DFQATT and CDR2 SNEGSKA (reference sequence). Trimming cost V 5 bases and J 5 bases; bases outside gene matches: 6. In nucleotides, the CDR3 is TGCAGTGCTGCTAGCGGGGGTTCTCACAATGAGCAGTTCTTC. Translated: CSAASGGSHNEQFF.

This clonotype occurred a few times. V and J are TRBV11-3 and TRBJ2-6, with 9 bases aligning to TRBD1. The ends lost 5 bases at V and 0 bases at J; junction bases unmatched: 8. The germline V gene encodes CDR1 SGHNT and CDR2 YENEEA. The CDR3 consists of 18 residues. This CDR3 is CASSPGQGRDSGANVLTF. DNA of the CDR3: TGTGCCAGCAGCCCAGGACAGGGGCGAGACTCTGGGGCCAACGTCCTGACTTTC.

The chain is built from TRBV7-9 and TRBJ2-7; 8 bases align to TRBD2. Unmatched junction bases numbered 10, after V lost 7 bases and J lost 2 bases. The CDR3 totals 15 residues. Looked up from germline, CDR1 is SEHNR and CDR2 is FQNEAQ (reference sequence). CDR3 in amino acids: CASTDEPGGTYEQYF. The CDR3 DNA is TGTGCCAGCACCGACGAACCGGGGGGGACCTACGAGCAGTACTTC. Supplemented by reference TRBV7-9 and TRBJ2-7, the full variable domain reads DTGVSQNPRHKITKRGQNVTFRCDPISEHNRLYWYRQTLGQGPEFLTYFQNEAQLEKSRLLSDRFSAERPKGSFSTLEIQRTEQGDSAMYLCASTDEPGGTYEQYFGPGTRLTVT.

The chain couples TRBV6-5 to TRBJ2-2; TRBD2 matches 11 bases. Germline trimming cut 5 bases from V and 5 bases from J; bases unmatched to any gene: 10. Germline CDR1 reads MNHEY; CDR2 reads SVGAGI. The CDR3 runs to 17 residues. This CDR3 reads CASSRAPSSGGTGELFF. The CDR3 coding sequence is TGTGCCAGCAGTAGGGCCCCTTCTAGCGGGGGGACCGGGGAGCTGTTTTTT.

The V call is TRBV11-2, the J call TRBJ2-7; D uncertain. The germline V gene encodes CDR1 SGHAT and CDR2 FQNNGV. The CDR3 covers 15 residues. V dropped 6 bases and J dropped 2 bases, with 17 bases sitting between them. CDR3 residues: CASSLNVAVPYEQYF. The CDR3 region has the DNA TGTGCCAGCAGTCTAAATGTGGCGGTCCCCTACGAGCAGTACTTC.

This chain links TRBV2 with TRBJ1-5; D possibly corresponds to TRBD1 (6 bases). Germline V lookup: CDR1 SNHLY, CDR2 FYNNEI. The CDR3 runs 14 residues. V was clipped by 2 bases and J by 7 bases, with 12 bases between them. In DNA, the CDR3 is TGTGCCAGCAGTGAATGGGGGACAAGGCAGCCCCAGCATTTT. Encoded protein: CASSEWGTRQPQHF.

This clonotype showed up just a few times. The chain couples TRBV20-1 to TRBJ1-1; D call uncertain. Germline loops: CDR1 DFQATT, CDR2 SNEGSKA (reference sequence). Trimming left V 3 bases short and J 7 bases short, with 6 bases between. This CDR3 is built from 10 residues. CDR3 sequence: CSASIGEAFF. CDR3 DNA: TGCAGTGCTAGTATCGGTGAAGCTTTCTTT.

This clonotype has only a few counts. The chain recombines TRBV30 with TRBJ2-5; 9 nucleotides match TRBD2. From germline, CDR1 is GTSNPN and CDR2 SVGIG (reference sequence). This CDR3 region has 13 residues. The trim removed 2 bases at V and 5 bases at J, leaving 3 bases unmatched. CDR3 residues: CAWSWRGGETQYF. The CDR3 DNA reads as TGTGCCTGGAGTTGGCGGGGGGGCGAGACCCAGTACTTC.

The chain uses TRBV2 and TRBJ2-3, with 12 positions matching TRBD2. V shed 5 bases, J shed 3 bases, and the junction held 6 bases outside the gene matches. Germline CDR1 SNHLY, CDR2 FYNNEI. The CDR3 covers 16 residues. CDR3 DNA: TGTGCCAGCAGTTCCCCGGGACTAGCGGGTACAGATACGCAGTATTTT. As protein: CASSSPGLAGTDTQYF.

The chain recombines TRBV7-3 with TRBJ1-1; no clear D. The ends were cut back, 0 bases at V and 9 bases at J, with 14 bases in the middle. CDR1 and CDR2 (germline): SGHTA, FQGTGA. The CDR3 length is 14 residues. CDR3 protein: CASSLTRTESKAFF. CDR3 nucleotide sequence: TGTGCCAGCAGCTTAACGAGGACCGAGTCAAAAGCTTTCTTT.

The genes are TRBV12-3 or TRBV12-4 and TRBJ1-5; 10 nucleotides agree with TRBD1. This CDR3 is 19 amino acids long. V lost 5 bases and J lost 1; bases outside the gene matches: 14. The CDR3 bases are TGTGCCAGCAGTGGTCGTCCCGGGACAGGGGCTAGGAGCAATCAGCCCCAGCATTTT. This gives the protein CASSGRPGTGARSNQPQHF.

V is TRBV20-1 and J is TRBJ1-4, with D uncertain. The CDR3 runs 12 residues. Germline assignment: CDR1 DFQATT and CDR2 SNEGSKA (reference sequence). Trimming took off 2 bases at V and 4 bases at J, with 5 bases between the two ends. The DNA of the CDR3 is TGCAGTGCTAGATCGGTTAATGAAAAACTGTTTTTT. Translating it yields CSARSVNEKLFF.

The genes are TRBV9 and TRBJ2-2; 9 nucleotides agree with TRBD1. The CDR3 runs 19 residues. V gave up 3 bases and J gave up 3 bases; unmatched junction bases: 15. CDR1 and CDR2 (germline): SGDLS, YYNGEE. CDR3 nucleotide sequence: TGTGCCAGCAGCGCGAGTCTCCCTACCCGGGACAGGGACACCGGGGAGCTGTTTTTT. Its translation: CASSASLPTRDRDTGELFF.

This clonotype has only a few counts. V gene TRBV20-1 combines with J gene TRBJ2-1; 9 bases match TRBD2. Trimming at V came to 4 bases and at J to 7 bases, leaving 14 bases not matched to a gene. The germline gives CDR1 DFQATT, CDR2 SNEGSKA (reference sequence). The CDR3 loop spans 16 amino acids. CDR3 sequence: CSAIDPLAGAANEQFF. For the CDR3, the DNA is TGCAGTGCTATCGACCCCTTAGCGGGAGCGGCAAATGAGCAGTTCTTC.

V is TRBV6-2 or TRBV6-3 and J is TRBJ2-6; D is undetermined. Per the germline V gene, CDR1 is MNHEY and CDR2 is SVGEGT. V was clipped by 8 bases and J by 0 bases, with 11 bases between them. The CDR3 consists of 15 residues. The chain's CDR3 is CASLDRRSGANVLTF. Here the CDR3 DNA reads TGTGCCAGCCTAGACCGCCGCTCTGGGGCCAACGTCCTGACTTTC.

The V and J genes are TRBV30 and TRBJ1-2, with 9 bases matching TRBD1. J lost 2 bases, V lost 0 bases, and 1 base had no gene match. The CDR3 consists of 14 residues. The V gene's germline CDR1 is GTSNPN and CDR2 SVGIG (reference sequence). The CDR3 bases are TGTGCCTGGAGTGTTGGACAGGGGAACTATGGCTACACCTTC. This encodes CAWSVGQGNYGYTF.

This clonotype has a handful of counts. The chain joins TRBV5-6 to TRBJ1-5, with 10 nucleotides matching TRBD1. Germline lookup yields CDR1 SGHDT and CDR2 YYEEEE. This CDR3 has 16 amino acids. J lost 5 bases, V lost 4 bases, and 9 bases had no gene match. This CDR3 is CASSPYRDRGDQPQHF. As DNA, the CDR3 is TGTGCCAGCAGCCCCTACCGGGACAGGGGCGATCAGCCCCAGCATTTT. The variable domain in full, completed from reference TRBV5-6 and TRBJ1-5, reads DAGVTQSPTHLIKTRGQQVTLRCSPKSGHDTVSWYQQALGQGPQFIFQYYEEEERQRGNFPDRFSGHQFPNYSSELNVNALLLGDSALYLCASSPYRDRGDQPQHFGDGTRLSIL.

This clonotype was detected only a few times. The chain joins TRBV20-1 to TRBJ2-2; D is tentatively TRBD1 or TRBD2 (5 bases each). V lost 2 bases and J lost 3, with 13 bases in between. This CDR3 has 15 amino acids. Germline CDR1 is DFQATT and CDR2 is SNEGSKA (reference sequence). The CDR3 region has the DNA TGCAGTGCTAGAACGAGGGGCGGGTACACCGGGGAGCTGTTTTTT. Amino acid sequence: CSARTRGGYTGELFF.

The V and J genes are TRBV5-1 and TRBJ2-5, with D maybe TRBD2 (5 bases). The V gene's germline CDR1 is SGHRS and CDR2 YFSETQ. The CDR3 sequence is 17 residues long. V was clipped by 5 bases and J by 5 bases, with 25 bases between them. CDR3 in DNA: TGCGCCAGCAGTGGCGGGTCGACCGACGAGGATTCGGAGACCCAGTACTTC. Its translation is CASSGGSTDEDSETQYF. The variable domain in full, completed from reference TRBV5-1 and TRBJ2-5, reads KAGVTQTPRYLIKTRGQQVTLSCSPISGHRSVSWYQQTPGQGLQFLFEYFSETQRNKGNFPGRFSGRQFSNSRSEMNVSTLELGDSALYLCASSGGSTDEDSETQYFGPGTRLLVL.

V is TRBV9 and J is TRBJ2-1, with TRBD2 matching over 8 bases. This CDR3 region has 17 residues. Trimming at V came to 3 bases and at J to 6 bases, leaving 14 bases not matched to a gene. The V gene's germline CDR1 is SGDLS and CDR2 YYNGEE. The CDR3 nucleotides read TGTGCCAGCAGCGGGACTAGCAGTATTACGGTCGGCAATGAGCAGTTCTTC. Amino acid sequence: CASSGTSSITVGNEQFF. Filled out from reference TRBV9 and TRBJ2-1, the complete variable domain reads DSGVTQTPKHLITATGQRVTLRCSPRSGDLSVYWYQQSLDQGLQFLIQYYNGEERAKGNILERFSAQQFPDLHSELNLSSLELGDSALYFCASSGTSSITVGNEQFFGPGTRLTVL.

This clonotype came up many times. The chain recombines TRBV14 with TRBJ2-7, with 7 bases aligning to TRBD1. CDR3 length: 17 residues. The V segment lost 0 bases and the J segment 5 bases; nucleotides outside the gene matches: 13. Germline CDR1 SGHDN, CDR2 FVKESK. The CDR3 DNA follows: TGTGCCAGCAGCCAAGATCACAGGGGCTGGGTTCCGGACGAGCAGTACTTC. As protein: CASSQDHRGWVPDEQYF.

This clonotype has just a few counts. The chain uses TRBV6-1 and TRBJ1-5; 8 nucleotides line up with TRBD1. The junction had 9 bases not matched to a gene; V was cut back by 5 bases and J by 6 bases. The V gene's germline CDR1 is MNHNS and CDR2 SASEGT. CDR3 length: 15 residues. For the CDR3, the DNA is TGTGCCAGCAGTTCCAGGGGGCCTATTCCTCAGCCCCAGCATTTT. Translated: CASSSRGPIPQPQHF.

This clonotype was seen at least ten times. The gene calls are TRBV7-2 and TRBJ1-3; unclear D gene. The ends were cut back, 2 bases at V and 6 bases at J, with 11 bases in the middle. Germline CDR1 reads SGHTA; CDR2 reads FQGNSA. CDR3 length: 14 amino acids. The DNA of the CDR3 is TGTGCCAGCAGCTTACGAGGGTCTCAAAACACCATATATTTT. Translating it yields CASSLRGSQNTIYF.

The chain combines TRBV6-1 with TRBJ2-3; a possible D gene is TRBD2 (6 bases). The CDR3 loop spans 14 amino acids. The V end was cut by 3 bases, the J end by 4 bases, with 11 bases between. Germline V CDR1 and CDR2: MNHNS, SASEGT. CDR3 sequence: CASSDLSGADTQYF. The CDR3 coding sequence is TGTGCCAGCAGTGATCTGTCGGGAGCAGATACGCAGTATTTT.

This clonotype was observed a handful of times. The CDR3 nucleotides read TGCGCCAGCAGCTCAAGATTCCTAACCTACGAGCAGTACTTC. This codes for CASSSRFLTYEQYF. The rearrangement uses TRBV4-1 and TRBJ2-7; the D is unclear. The CDR3 has 14 amino acids. Looked up from germline, CDR1 is MGHRA and CDR2 is YSYEKL. V was shortened by 5 bases and J by 2 bases, with 13 bases between the two germline ends.

The sample holds a few counts of this clonotype. The genes are TRBV9 and TRBJ2-3; no clear D. Trimming pared 4 bases from V and 0 bases from J, leaving 12 bases between. The germline gives CDR1 SGDLS, CDR2 YYNGEE. The CDR3 runs 15 residues. The CDR3 spells CASSLRWSSTDTQYF. The CDR3 region has the DNA TGTGCCAGCAGCTTACGATGGTCTAGCACAGATACGCAGTATTTT.